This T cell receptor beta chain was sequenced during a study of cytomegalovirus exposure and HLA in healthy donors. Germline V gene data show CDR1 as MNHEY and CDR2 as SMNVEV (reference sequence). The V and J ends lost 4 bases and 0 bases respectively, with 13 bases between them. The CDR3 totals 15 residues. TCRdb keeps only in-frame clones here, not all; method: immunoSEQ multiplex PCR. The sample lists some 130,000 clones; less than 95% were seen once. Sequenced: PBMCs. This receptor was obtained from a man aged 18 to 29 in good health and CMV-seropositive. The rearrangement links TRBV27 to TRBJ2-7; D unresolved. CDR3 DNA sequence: TGTGCCAGCAGTTCCGTATTCTCTAGCTCCTACGAGCAGTACTTC. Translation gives CASSSVFSSSYEQYF.